One sample yielded the 15 T cell receptor beta chains listed below, sequenced in a study of blood T cell repertoires in COVID-19. Clones were sequenced by immunoSEQ multiplex PCR, and TCRdb holds only the in-frame ones, with some missing. This sample has under 300,000 clones, with 83% found just once. Sequencing used peripheral blood. Source of these receptors: a woman aged 45-60 years who had recovered from COVID-19.

V gene TRBV30 combines with J gene TRBJ2-2; tentative D call: TRBD1 (5 bases). V was trimmed by 5 bases and J by 4 bases, leaving 5 bases between them. This CDR3 is built from 11 residues. Germline CDR1 is GTSNPN and CDR2 is SVGIG (reference sequence). CDR3 amino acids: CAWGATGELFF. DNA of the CDR3: TGTGCCTGGGGGGCCACCGGGGAGCTGTTTTTT.

This chain links TRBV12-3 or TRBV12-4 with TRBJ2-4; no clear D gene. This CDR3 is built from 12 residues. The germline V and J ends were trimmed by 4 bases and 3 bases, with 4 bases remaining between them. CDR3 nucleotides: TGTGCCAGCAGTTCATTCAAAAACATTCAGTACTTC. Amino acids: CASSSFKNIQYF.

This clone was observed a handful of times. The rearrangement uses TRBV6-5 and TRBJ2-5; TRBD2 matches at 10 bases. Germline CDR1 is MNHEY and CDR2 is SVGAGI. V dropped 2 bases and J dropped 0; count of bases not matched to a gene: 3. This CDR3 region has 16 residues. For the CDR3, the DNA is TGTGCCAGCAGTTACACTAGCGGGGCTTACCAAGAGACCCAGTACTTC. Residues: CASSYTSGAYQETQYF.

J is TRBJ2-1 and V is TRBV28, with 13 bases lining up with TRBD2. The CDR3 contains 17 residues. Germline V gives CDR1 MDHEN, CDR2 SYDVKM. With 3 bases clipped from V and 10 bases from J, the junction kept 12 bases outside the gene matches. The CDR3 coding sequence is TGTGCCAGCAGTTTCCCAGAAGGGACTAGCGGGACATTCGAGCAGTTCTTC. This translates into CASSFPEGTSGTFEQFF.

This chain uses TRBV5-4 with TRBJ1-2, with D possibly matching TRBD1 (5 bases). V lost 0 bases and J 7 bases, leaving 13 bases between the germline ends. Germline V gene data show CDR1 as SGHNT and CDR2 as YYREEE (reference sequence). This CDR3 spans 14 amino acids. DNA of the CDR3: TGTGCCAGCAGCTTGGCGGGGGGTTCCGGTGGCTACACCTTC. This codes for CASSLAGGSGGYTF.

Concerning this clone itself: The sample carries other DNA sequences with the same CDR3. This chain joins TRBV12-3 or TRBV12-4 and TRBJ2-7; unclear D gene. Trimming left V 5 bases short and J 1 base short, with 3 bases between. This CDR3 region has 11 residues. In nucleotides, the CDR3 is TGTGCCAGCAGTCCATCCTACGAGCAGTACTTC. Protein product: CASSPSYEQYF.

This chain joins TRBV7-2 and TRBJ2-3, with D hard to call. The CDR3 extends over 14 amino acids. CDR1 is SGHTA, CDR2 FQGNSA, per germline. Trimming removed 5 bases from V and 0 bases from J, with 9 bases in between. The CDR3 protein is CASSPQSSTDTQYF. As DNA, the CDR3 is TGTGCCAGCAGCCCTCAGTCTAGCACAGATACGCAGTATTTT.

V and J are TRBV7-3 and TRBJ2-2, with 16 bases that match TRBD2. Germline CDR1 reads SGHTA; CDR2 reads FQGTGA. The CDR3 is made up of 21 amino acids. J gave up 6 bases and V 4 bases, and 17 bases lay outside the gene matches. The CDR3 DNA follows: TGTGCCAGCAGCTCGAGAGGGACTAGCGGGAGGGCCCTCAGCGCAGCCGGGGAGCTGTTTTTT. This encodes CASSSRGTSGRALSAAGELFF.

The chain joins TRBV20-1 to TRBJ2-3; tentatively, D is TRBD2 (5 bases). The V gene's germline CDR1 is DFQATT and CDR2 SNEGSKA (reference sequence). The CDR3 is 10 residues long. The CDR3 nucleotides read TGCTCCTTTAGCGCCCCCGAGCTATATTTT. This sequence encodes CSFSAPELYF.

The J gene is TRBJ2-5, the V gene TRBV4-1, with 8 positions matching TRBD2. V was pared by 1 base and J by 5 bases, with 15 bases of the junction left unmatched. The CDR3 totals 18 residues. Germline V lookup: CDR1 MGHRA, CDR2 YSYEKL. The CDR3 here is CASSQVDLIAGNGETQYF. DNA of the CDR3: TGCGCCAGCAGCCAAGTGGACTTAATAGCGGGAAACGGTGAGACCCAGTACTTC.

The V gene is TRBV4-2, the J gene TRBJ2-2; D is possibly TRBD2 (6 bases). Germline lookup yields CDR1 LGHNA and CDR2 YNFKEQ. The CDR3 loop spans 16 amino acids. The V end was cut by 2 bases, the J end by 0 bases, with 10 bases between. CDR3 sequence: CASSQLSGSNTGELFF. CDR3 sequence (DNA): TGTGCCAGCAGCCAACTTAGCGGATCGAACACCGGGGAGCTGTTTTTT.

V usage is TRBV28 and J usage is TRBJ1-6; 7 bases are a match to TRBD1. The V gene end was trimmed by 4 bases and the J gene end by 5 bases; junction bases not matched to a gene: 5. Germline V CDR1 and CDR2: MDHEN, SYDVKM. The CDR3 extends over 15 amino acids. The CDR3 sequence: CASSSRGRDNSPLHF. The CDR3 nucleotides are TGTGCCAGCAGTTCTAGGGGGCGGGATAATTCACCCCTCCACTTT.

The chain carries TRBV5-1 and TRBJ2-3; a weak D match, TRBD1 (6 bases). Germline CDR1 reads SGHRS; CDR2 reads YFSETQ. Trimming stripped 0 bases from V and 0 bases from J, with 8 bases between. The CDR3 runs 15 residues. This CDR3 is CASSLGGRSTDTQYF. The CDR3 DNA reads as TGCGCCAGCAGCTTGGGGGGGCGCAGCACAGATACGCAGTATTTT.

The chain joins TRBV19 to TRBJ1-5, with 8 bases identical to TRBD1. This CDR3 comprises 13 residues. The J segment lost 7 bases and the V segment lost 10 bases, leaving 9 bases of the junction unmatched. Per the germline V gene, CDR1 is LNHDA and CDR2 is SQIVND (reference sequence). The CDR3 protein is CATDRGLGQPQHF. CDR3 coding DNA: TGTGCCACCGACAGGGGTCTTGGGCAGCCCCAGCATTTT. Combining the CDR3 with reference TRBV19 and TRBJ1-5 gives the whole variable domain DGGITQSPKYLFRKEGQNVTLSCEQNLNHDAMYWYRQDPGQGLRLIYYSQIVNDFQKGDIAEGYSVSREKKESFPLTVTSAQKNPTAFYLCATDRGLGQPQHFGDGTRLSIL.

This chain links TRBV12-3 or TRBV12-4 with TRBJ1-2; D is undetermined. The CDR3 is 13 amino acids. With 7 bases removed from V and 4 bases from J, the gap between germline ends came to 13 bases. The CDR3 reads CASTTPSGYGYTF. CDR3 sequence (DNA): TGTGCCAGCACCACACCCTCGGGCTATGGCTACACCTTC.